These T cell receptor beta chains were read from a single sample in a study of CXCR3-negative and CXCR3-positive naive CD8 T cells. Following a re-call of the 5' RACE reads, TCRdb has one entry per CDR3 protein and lacks DNA. This table holds 120,000 to 150,000 distinct CDR3 sequences. The source material was naive CXCR3+ CD8+ T cells from blood. These receptors were collected from a human donor in good health. Some clones in this sample may be carry-over from other donors' samples. The CDR3 runs from the conserved cysteine through the conserved F or W.

TRBJ2-1 | TRBV12-3/TRBV12-4 | CASSLHQLAGVSYNEQFF
TRBJ2-1 | TRBV29-1 | CSAPSENSYNEQFF
TRBJ2-3 | TRBV7-3 | CASRLTSGGADTQYF
TRBJ2-4 | TRBV7-2 | CASSLAPPGGSEKNIQYF
TRBJ2-7 | TRBV10-3 | CAISEASSYEQYF
TRBJ1-2 | TRBV13 | CASSFSSGLNYGYTF
TRBJ1-2 | TRBV20-1 | CSARDRRGRAYGYTF
TRBJ2-7 | TRBV7-9 | CASSGTSRSSYGQYF
TRBJ2-2 | TRBV12-3/TRBV12-4 | CASSPPYGASGGGELFF
TRBJ2-2 | TRBV4-1 | CASSQGPGGDTGELFF
TRBJ2-7 | TRBV30 | CAWSVGNEQYF
TRBJ1-1 | TRBV20-1 | CSAPGGEDTEAFF
TRBJ2-3 | TRBV9 | CASSVPISGGTDTQYF
TRBJ1-4 | TRBV25-1 | CASSELQGAPRLFF